This is a list of T cell receptor beta chains from one sample in a study of blood T cell repertoires in COVID-19. The data were produced by immunoSEQ multiplex PCR, yet TCRdb's version contains in-frame clones alone and is incomplete. The sample lists hundreds of thousands of clones; 85% to 90% were seen once. Sequencing was carried out using PBMCs or T cells enriched from blood (not recorded which). All receptors derive from a man aged 25-45 years who had recovered from COVID-19. Each CDR3 is given with its conserved first and last residue. The D gene is left open where the match is weak. Some rows have no size entry. The others give once, few or many, or a class for an expanded clone.

abundance	j_gene	d_gene	len	v_gene	CDR3nt	CDR3aa
.	TRBJ1-6	.	15	TRBV5-1	TGCGCCAGCAGCTTGGGACAGGCCATGAATTCACCCCTCCACTTT	CASSLGQAMNSPLHF
.	TRBJ2-1	TRBD2	16	TRBV9	TGTGCCAGCAGCGTAGGGGGACTAGCGCAGTACAATGAGCAGTTCTTC	CASSVGGLAQYNEQFF
.	TRBJ2-7	TRBD2	15	TRBV6-5	TGTGCCAGCAGTCGCCAACTAGCGGGAGGACGAGAGCAGTACTTC	CASSRQLAGGREQYF
.	TRBJ1-1	TRBD1	15	TRBV18	TGTGCCAGCTCACCTAGACAGGGTGAAAACACTGAAGCTTTCTTT	CASSPRQGENTEAFF
.	TRBJ2-3	.	13	TRBV7-9	TGTGCCAGCAGCCAGACAGGCACAGATACGCAGTATTTT	CASSQTGTDTQYF
few	TRBJ2-7	.	13	TRBV7-9	TGTGCCAGCAGCCTTCGAGGAACGGGAGAGCAGTACTTC	CASSLRGTGEQYF
.	TRBJ2-2	TRBD2	17	TRBV5-1	TGCGCCAGCAGCTTGACGGGAGGGCCTCAAAACACCGGGGAGCTGTTTTTT	CASSLTGGPQNTGELFF
.	TRBJ1-3	.	16	TRBV5-6	TGTGCCAGCAGCTTCGCCAGTGGAGTCTCTGGAAACACCATATATTTT	CASSFASGVSGNTIYF
once	TRBJ1-5	TRBD1	13	TRBV19	TGTGCCAGTAGCACCGGGACAGAACAGCCCCAGCATTTT	CASSTGTEQPQHF
.	TRBJ1-3	TRBD1	15	TRBV7-2	TGTGCCAGCAGCCAACACATGGGACAGGGAAACACCATATATTTT	CASSQHMGQGNTIYF
.	TRBJ2-2	TRBD1	15	TRBV5-1	TGCGCCAGCAGACAGACAGGGTCCCCAACCGGGGAGCTGTTTTTT	CASRQTGSPTGELFF
once	TRBJ2-5	TRBD2	17	TRBV6-6	TGTGCCAGCAGTCCCCCTTGGCGGGAGGGAACCGAAGAGACCCAGTACTTC	CASSPPWREGTEETQYF
.	TRBJ2-3	.	13	TRBV12-3/TRBV12-4	TGTGCCAGCAGTTTAGGGGCTTCAGATACGCAGTATTTT	CASSLGASDTQYF
.	TRBJ2-7	.	15	TRBV9	TGTGCCAGCAGCGTAGGAGGGAGTAGATGGTACGAGCAGTACTTC	CASSVGGSRWYEQYF
.	TRBJ2-3	TRBD2	16	TRBV11-2	TGTGCCAGCAGCTTACGGATAGCGGGAGCGGCAGATACGCAGTATTTT	CASSLRIAGAADTQYF
.	TRBJ1-5	.	17	TRBV30	TGTGCCTGGAGTAACCAGGCATGGGGAGGGTCGGGCCAGCCCCAGCATTTT	CAWSNQAWGGSGQPQHF
.	TRBJ1-2	.	14	TRBV28	TGTGCCAGCAGTCCCCACGGCGGCGGCCATGGCTACACCTTC	CASSPHGGGHGYTF
once	TRBJ2-5	.	12	TRBV2	TGTGCCAGCAGGCTAGCCCAAGAGACCCAGTACTTC	CASRLAQETQYF
few	TRBJ1-4	.	14	TRBV14	TGTGCCAGCAGCCAAGTGTCGGGTAATGAAAAACTGTTTTTT	CASSQVSGNEKLFF
.	TRBJ1-2	.	13	TRBV6-2/TRBV6-3	TGTGCCAGCAGTCCCGGTAGGGAGTATGGCTACACCTTC	CASSPGREYGYTF
.	TRBJ1-4	.	14	TRBV28	TGTGCCAGCAGCGGACACGCAACTAATGAAAAACTGTTTTTT	CASSGHATNEKLFF
.	TRBJ1-5	.	15	TRBV18	TGTGCCAGCTCACCATCCAGACAGTCTAATCAGCCCCAGCATTTT	CASSPSRQSNQPQHF
.	TRBJ2-5	.	16	TRBV3-1/TRBV3-2	TGTGCCAGCATCATGGGAGGCCTAGTGTTGGAAGAGACCCAGTACTTC	CASIMGGLVLEETQYF
.	TRBJ2-7	.	16	TRBV5-1	TGCGCCAGCAGCTTGGTCGTTTCAGAAGTTTCCTACGAGCAGTACTTC	CASSLVVSEVSYEQYF
few	TRBJ1-2	.	16	TRBV5-1	TGCGCCAGCAGCTCCCTGACTCGGACGGAGGGACGTGGCTACACCTTC	CASSSLTRTEGRGYTF
once	TRBJ2-3	TRBD2	17	TRBV9	TGTGCCAGCAGAGGGACTAGCGGGAGGCCCGGCACAGATACGCAGTATTTT	CASRGTSGRPGTDTQYF
.	TRBJ2-7	TRBD2	14	TRBV5-1	TGCGCCAGCAGCTTGTCGGGGGGTTTTAACGAGCAGTACTTC	CASSLSGGFNEQYF
.	TRBJ2-7	.	15	TRBV4-2	TGTGCCAGCAGCTACTCCAGGAGGGGTTCCTACGAGCAGTACTTC	CASSYSRRGSYEQYF
.	TRBJ2-7	TRBD2	14	TRBV29-1	TGCAGCGTCCCGGGACTAGCGGGTTCCTACGAGCAGTACTTC	CSVPGLAGSYEQYF
.	TRBJ1-4	TRBD1	16	TRBV18	TGTGCCAGCTCACGAACTCCGGGACAGATTAATGAAAAACTGTTTTTT	CASSRTPGQINEKLFF
.	TRBJ2-7	TRBD2	19	TRBV28	TGTGCCAGCAGCGGGAATAATACACCCGGGACTAGTGGAGGGTTCGAGCAGTACTTC	CASSGNNTPGTSGGFEQYF
.	TRBJ2-1	.	14	TRBV11-3	TGTGCCAGCAGCATTTCTGGCGGCTACAATGAGCAGTTCTTC	CASSISGGYNEQFF
.	TRBJ2-5	.	13	TRBV11-3	TGTGCCAGCAGCTTTTCGGGAGAAGAGACCCAGTACTTC	CASSFSGEETQYF
.	TRBJ2-1	TRBD2	16	TRBV7-7	TGTGCCAGCAGCCCCACCGCGGCGGGAGGGTACAATGAGCAGTTCTTC	CASSPTAAGGYNEQFF
.	TRBJ2-2	TRBD1	15	TRBV28	TGTGCCAGCAGTTTCGGGACAGGGGGTTCCGGGGAGCTGTTTTTT	CASSFGTGGSGELFF
.	TRBJ2-7	.	14	TRBV29-1	TGCAGCGTTGTGGTACGAGGCAACTCCTACGAGCAGTACTTC	CSVVVRGNSYEQYF
.	TRBJ2-7	.	12	TRBV29-1	TGCAGCGTTGCGGCAGGGCCCCACGAGCAGTACTTC	CSVAAGPHEQYF
.	TRBJ1-5	.	14	TRBV19	TGTGCCAGCAGTGGGGCATTCCTGTCTCAGCCCCAGCATTTT	CASSGAFLSQPQHF
.	TRBJ2-1	TRBD2	16	TRBV3-1/TRBV3-2	TGTGCCAGCAGCCAAAATACGGGACTAGTTGGCAATGAGCAGTTCTTC	CASSQNTGLVGNEQFF
.	TRBJ1-4	TRBD1	15	TRBV28	TGTGCCAGCAGGGAAAGGGGGCCCACTAATGAAAAACTGTTTTTT	CASRERGPTNEKLFF
.	TRBJ1-1	TRBD1	17	TRBV2	TGTGCCAGCACCTCGGGACAGGGCCATCCGATAAACACTGAAGCTTTCTTT	CASTSGQGHPINTEAFF
.	TRBJ2-7	TRBD1	17	TRBV5-1	TGCGCCAGCAGCTGGGTTTCGGGGACAGTGGATTCCTACGAGCAGTACTTC	CASSWVSGTVDSYEQYF
.	TRBJ2-2	.	15	TRBV19	TGTGCCTCCCGGGGTAGTCGGATGAACACCGGGGAGCTGTTTTTT	CASRGSRMNTGELFF
.	TRBJ1-4	.	13	TRBV19	TGTGCCAGTAGTATCGGAGTTTTAGAAAAACTGTTTTTT	CASSIGVLEKLFF
.	TRBJ1-1	.	15	TRBV27	TGTGCCAGCAGTTTAATGCAGGGCGAGTACACTGAAGCTTTCTTT	CASSLMQGEYTEAFF
.	TRBJ2-1	TRBD2	15	TRBV11-2	TGTGCCAGCAGCTCGTGGCGGGAGGCCTACAATGAGCAGTTCTTC	CASSSWREAYNEQFF
.	TRBJ2-5	.	15	TRBV18	TGTGCCAGCTCACCTGAAACAGGGGGGGAAGAGACCCAGTACTTC	CASSPETGGEETQYF
.	TRBJ1-4	TRBD1	14	TRBV30	TGTGCCTGGAGCGGACAGGGGCATCGCGAAAAACTGTTTTTT	CAWSGQGHREKLFF
.	TRBJ2-1	TRBD2	19	TRBV4-1	TGCGCCAGCAGCCAAGCAGGACTAGCGGGAGGAGGAGCCTACAATGAGCAGTTCTTC	CASSQAGLAGGGAYNEQFF
.	TRBJ2-6	.	17	TRBV10-3	TGTGCCATCAGTGATATAGGGACAACCTCTGGGGCCAACGTCCTGACTTTC	CAISDIGTTSGANVLTF
.	TRBJ1-1	.	11	TRBV28	TGTGCCAGCTTGAGGGACACCTACTATCTTTTT	CASLRDTYYLF
.	TRBJ1-1	.	15	TRBV11-2	TGTGCCAGCAGCTCCGGGGGACTCCCCCCATCGGAAGCTTTCTTT	CASSSGGLPPSEAFF